The present T cell receptor (beta chain) was sequenced within a study of regulatory and conventional T cells in RAG deficiency. The sorted conventional CD4+ T cells were CD25-low and CD127-high, with genomic DNA sequenced. The repertoire was sequenced with immunoSEQ multiplex PCR; TCRdb's copy has only in-frame clones and lacks some. The sample has just over 30,000 clones, 90% to 97% seen once. Germline V gene sequence: CDR1 SEHNR, CDR2 FQNEAQ (reference sequence). This CDR3 is built from 16 residues. V was trimmed by 1 base and J by 6 bases, leaving 18 bases between them. The sample holds one count of this clone. The same data also contributed to another study, on regulatory T cells. From that paper: The PCR used 52 TRBV and 13 TRBJ primers.

J is TRBJ1-2 and V is TRBV7-9; D is perhaps TRBD1 (6 bases). The sequencing sample was made of CD25- CD4+ T cells sorted from blood. This TCR came from a human donor in good health. The CDR3 is CASSLEFLGAADGYTF. The CDR3 DNA follows: TGTGCCAGCAGCTTAGAATTTCTGGGGGCAGCGGATGGCTACACCTTC.